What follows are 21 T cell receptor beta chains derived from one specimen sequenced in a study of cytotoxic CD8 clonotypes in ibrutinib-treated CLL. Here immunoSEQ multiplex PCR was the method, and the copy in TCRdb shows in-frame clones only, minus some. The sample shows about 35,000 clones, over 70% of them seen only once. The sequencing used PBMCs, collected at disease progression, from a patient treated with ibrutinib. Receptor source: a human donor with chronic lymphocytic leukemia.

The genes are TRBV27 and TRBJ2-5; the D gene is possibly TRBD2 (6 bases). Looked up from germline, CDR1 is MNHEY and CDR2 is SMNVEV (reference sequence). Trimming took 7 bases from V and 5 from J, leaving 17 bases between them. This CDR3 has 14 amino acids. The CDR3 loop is CASTATRVSETQYF. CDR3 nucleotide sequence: TGTGCCAGCACTGCGACTAGGGTGTCGGAGACCCAGTACTTC.

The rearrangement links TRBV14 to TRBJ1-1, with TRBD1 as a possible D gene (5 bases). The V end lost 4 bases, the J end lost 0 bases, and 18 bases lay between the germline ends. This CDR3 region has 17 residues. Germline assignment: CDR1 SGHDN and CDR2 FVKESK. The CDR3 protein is CASSPPPEAGLNTEAFF. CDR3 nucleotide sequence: TGTGCCAGCAGCCCTCCCCCCGAGGCAGGGCTGAACACTGAAGCTTTCTTT.

As DNA, the CDR3 is TGTGCCAGCAGTTTATCCGAATACACTGAAGCTTTCTTT. Its protein is CASSLSEYTEAFF. V gene TRBV27 combines with J gene TRBJ1-1, with D unclear. The ends were cut back, 0 bases at V and 3 bases at J, with 5 bases in the middle. The CDR3 is made up of 13 amino acids. The germline gives CDR1 MNHEY, CDR2 SMNVEV (reference sequence).

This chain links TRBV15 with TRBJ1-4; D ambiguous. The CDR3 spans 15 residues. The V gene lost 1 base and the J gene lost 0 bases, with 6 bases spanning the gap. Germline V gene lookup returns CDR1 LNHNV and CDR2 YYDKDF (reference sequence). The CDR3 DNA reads TGTGCCACCAGCAGAGGACGGACAACTAATGAAAAACTGTTTTTT. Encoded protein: CATSRGRTTNEKLFF.

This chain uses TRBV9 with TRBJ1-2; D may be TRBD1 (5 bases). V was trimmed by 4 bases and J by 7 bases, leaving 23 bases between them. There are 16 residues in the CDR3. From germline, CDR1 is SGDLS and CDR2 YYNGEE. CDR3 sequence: CASSWGEGLLGSGYTF. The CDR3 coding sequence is TGTGCCAGCAGCTGGGGGGAGGGGCTTCTGGGAAGTGGCTACACCTTC.

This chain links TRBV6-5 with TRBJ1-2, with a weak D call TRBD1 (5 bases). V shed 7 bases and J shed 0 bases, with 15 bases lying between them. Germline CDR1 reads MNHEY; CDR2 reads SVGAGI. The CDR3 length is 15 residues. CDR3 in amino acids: CASTRDPGSNYGYTF. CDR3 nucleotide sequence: TGTGCCAGCACCCGGGACCCCGGGTCTAACTATGGCTACACCTTC.

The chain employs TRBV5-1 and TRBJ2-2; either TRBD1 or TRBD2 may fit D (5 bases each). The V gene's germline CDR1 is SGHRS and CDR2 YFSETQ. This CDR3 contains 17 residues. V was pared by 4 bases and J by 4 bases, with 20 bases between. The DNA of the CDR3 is TGCGCCAGCAGCCCGGACGGGGCTACTCAGGGCACCGGGGAGCTGTTTTTT. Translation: CASSPDGATQGTGELFF.

CDR3 DNA: TGTGCCAGCAGCTTATCCCTGATTCTAGGCTCTGGGGCCAACGTCCTGACTTTC. Translating gives CASSLSLILGSGANVLTF. The chain employs TRBV7-9 and TRBJ2-6; D unresolved. Per the germline V gene, CDR1 is SEHNR and CDR2 is FQNEAQ (reference sequence). CDR3 length: 18 residues. V was pared by 2 bases and J by 0 bases, with 14 bases between.

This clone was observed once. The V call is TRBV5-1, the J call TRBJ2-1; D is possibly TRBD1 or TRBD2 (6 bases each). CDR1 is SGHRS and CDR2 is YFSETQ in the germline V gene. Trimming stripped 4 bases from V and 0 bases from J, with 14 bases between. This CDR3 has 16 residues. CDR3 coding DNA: TGCGCCAGCAGCGGGGGGACAACGCCCTCCTACAATGAGCAGTTCTTC. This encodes CASSGGTTPSYNEQFF. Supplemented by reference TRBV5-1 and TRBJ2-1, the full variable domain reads KAGVTQTPRYLIKTRGQQVTLSCSPISGHRSVSWYQQTPGQGLQFLFEYFSETQRNKGNFPGRFSGRQFSNSRSEMNVSTLELGDSALYLCASSGGTTPSYNEQFFGPGTRLTVL.

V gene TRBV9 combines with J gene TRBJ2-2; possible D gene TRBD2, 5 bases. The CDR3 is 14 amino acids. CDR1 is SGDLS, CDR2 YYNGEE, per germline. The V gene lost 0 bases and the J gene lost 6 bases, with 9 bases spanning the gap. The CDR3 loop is CASSVVRGAGELFF. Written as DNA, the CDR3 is TGTGCCAGCAGCGTAGTTCGGGGTGCCGGGGAGCTGTTTTTT.

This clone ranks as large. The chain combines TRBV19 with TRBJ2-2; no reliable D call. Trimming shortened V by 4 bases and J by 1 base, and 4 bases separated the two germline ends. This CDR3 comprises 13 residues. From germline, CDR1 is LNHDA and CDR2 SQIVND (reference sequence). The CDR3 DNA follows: TGTGCCAGTAGTAACAGGAACACCGGGGAGCTGTTTTTT. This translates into CASSNRNTGELFF.

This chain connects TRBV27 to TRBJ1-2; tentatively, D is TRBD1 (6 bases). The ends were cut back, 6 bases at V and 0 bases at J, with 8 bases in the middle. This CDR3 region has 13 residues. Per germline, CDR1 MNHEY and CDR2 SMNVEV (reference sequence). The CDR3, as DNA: TGTGCCAGCAGGGGACAAACTAACTATGGCTACACCTTC. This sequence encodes CASRGQTNYGYTF.

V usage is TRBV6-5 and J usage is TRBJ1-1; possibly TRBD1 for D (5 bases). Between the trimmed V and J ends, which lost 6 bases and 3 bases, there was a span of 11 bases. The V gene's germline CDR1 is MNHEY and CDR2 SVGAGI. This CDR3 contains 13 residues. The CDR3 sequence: CASSPGRHTEAFF. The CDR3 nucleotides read TGTGCCAGCAGCCCAGGGCGCCACACTGAAGCTTTCTTT.

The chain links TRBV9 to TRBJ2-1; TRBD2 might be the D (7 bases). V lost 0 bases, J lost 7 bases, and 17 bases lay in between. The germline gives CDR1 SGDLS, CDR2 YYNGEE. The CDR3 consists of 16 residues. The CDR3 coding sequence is TGTGCCAGCAGCGTAGCTCCGGGGGGCCTGAGGAATGAGCAGTTCTTC. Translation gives CASSVAPGGLRNEQFF.

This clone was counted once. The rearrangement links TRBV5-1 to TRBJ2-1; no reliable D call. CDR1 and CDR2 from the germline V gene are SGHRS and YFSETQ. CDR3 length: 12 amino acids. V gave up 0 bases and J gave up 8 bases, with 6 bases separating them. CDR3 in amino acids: CASSLVHDEQFF. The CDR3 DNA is TGCGCCAGCAGCTTGGTGCATGATGAGCAGTTCTTC.

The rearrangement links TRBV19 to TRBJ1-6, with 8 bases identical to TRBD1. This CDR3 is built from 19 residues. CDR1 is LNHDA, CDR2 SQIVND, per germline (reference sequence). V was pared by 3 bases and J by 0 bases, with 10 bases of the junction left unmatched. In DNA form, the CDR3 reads TGTGCCAGTAGTATCTTCCAGGGGGCCCGGCACTCCTATAATTCACCCCTCCACTTT. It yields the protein CASSIFQGARHSYNSPLHF.

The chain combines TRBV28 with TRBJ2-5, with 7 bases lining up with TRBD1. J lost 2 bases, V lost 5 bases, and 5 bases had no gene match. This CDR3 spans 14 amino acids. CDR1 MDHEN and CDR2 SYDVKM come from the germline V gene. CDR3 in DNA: TGTGCCAGCAGTCGCCGGGGACAGCAAGAGACCCAGTACTTC. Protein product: CASSRRGQQETQYF.

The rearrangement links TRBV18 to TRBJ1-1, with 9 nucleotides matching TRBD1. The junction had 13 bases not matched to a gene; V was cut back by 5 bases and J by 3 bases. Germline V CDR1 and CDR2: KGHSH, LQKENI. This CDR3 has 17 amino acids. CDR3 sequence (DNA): TGTGCCAGCTCAAAGACCGGGACAGGGAAAAGTCACACTGAAGCTTTCTTT. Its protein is CASSKTGTGKSHTEAFF.

The CDR3 DNA follows: TGTGCCAGCAGCCTAGCGGGGGGGCAAGAGACCCAGTACTTC. This gives the protein CASSLAGGQETQYF. The rearrangement joins TRBV11-2 to TRBJ2-5, with 12 bases matching TRBD2. The ends lost 5 bases at V and 2 bases at J; junction bases unmatched: 0. Germline lookup yields CDR1 SGHAT and CDR2 FQNNGV. This CDR3 comprises 14 residues.

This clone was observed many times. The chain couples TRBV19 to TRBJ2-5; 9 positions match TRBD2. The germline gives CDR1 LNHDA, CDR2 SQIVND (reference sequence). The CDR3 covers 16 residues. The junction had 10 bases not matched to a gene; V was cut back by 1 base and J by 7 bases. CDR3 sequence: CASSIALAGAGGTQYF. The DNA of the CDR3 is TGTGCCAGTAGTATAGCTTTAGCGGGGGCCGGGGGGACCCAGTACTTC.

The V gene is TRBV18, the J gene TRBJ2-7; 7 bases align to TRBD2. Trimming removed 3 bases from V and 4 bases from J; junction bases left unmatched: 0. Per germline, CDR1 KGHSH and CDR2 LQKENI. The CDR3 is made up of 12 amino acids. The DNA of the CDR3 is TGTGCCAGCTCACCGGGAGGGTACGAGCAGTACTTC. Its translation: CASSPGGYEQYF.